Listed here are 18 T cell receptor beta chains from one sample, sequenced in a study of blood T cell repertoires in COVID-19. Assay: immunoSEQ multiplex PCR; the TCRdb copy retains only in-frame clones and omits some. The table includes 60,000 to 70,000 clones, 75% to 95% detected once. What was sequenced was peripheral blood. The receptors come from a human donor with active COVID-19. The donor label of this sample is uncertain.

J is TRBJ2-5 and V is TRBV9; unclear D gene. The germline V and J ends were trimmed by 0 bases and 2 bases, with 5 bases remaining between them. Germline loops: CDR1 SGDLS, CDR2 YYNGEE. This CDR3 is 13 amino acids long. In DNA form, the CDR3 reads TGTGCCAGCAGCGTAGGCGCACAAGAGACCCAGTACTTC. Its translation: CASSVGAQETQYF.

V is TRBV6-2 or TRBV6-3 and J is TRBJ2-5; TRBD1 might be the D (6 bases). CDR3 length: 18 amino acids. V lost 6 bases to trimming and J lost 5 bases, with 28 bases between them. Germline assignment: CDR1 MNHEY and CDR2 SVGEGT. The CDR3 reads CASRPLDRLRADRETQYF. CDR3 coding DNA: TGTGCCAGCAGACCTCTCGACAGGTTGAGGGCCGACAGGGAGACCCAGTACTTC.

A single count supports this clone. This chain uses TRBV7-9 with TRBJ1-4, with unresolved D. V lost 6 bases to trimming and J lost 8 bases, with 16 bases between them. The CDR3 spans 14 residues. The germline V gene encodes CDR1 SEHNR and CDR2 FQNEAQ (reference sequence). CDR3 in amino acids: CASRNEGGGEKLFF. In DNA, the CDR3 is TGTGCCAGCAGGAACGAAGGAGGCGGGGAAAAACTGTTTTTT.

The CDR3 DNA sequence: TGCGCCAGCAGCCAAAGGGGGGGGGACTATGGCTACACCTTC. It translates to CASSQRGGDYGYTF. The chain carries TRBV4-3 and TRBJ1-2, with TRBD1 as a possible D gene (6 bases). Germline loops: CDR1 LGHNA, CDR2 YSLEER. Trimming pared 2 bases from V and 3 bases from J, leaving 10 bases between. The CDR3 is 14 amino acids.

V and J are TRBV12-3 or TRBV12-4 and TRBJ2-7; 7 nucleotides match TRBD1. With V trimmed by 9 bases and J by 1 base, 6 bases remained unmatched. This CDR3 is 13 amino acids long. The CDR3 region has the DNA TGTGCCAGTCGACAGGGCTGGTCCTACGAGCAGTACTTC. It specifies CASRQGWSYEQYF.

The chain links TRBV9 to TRBJ1-4; 7 bases fit TRBD1. The CDR3 spans 15 residues. Germline CDR1 is SGDLS and CDR2 is YYNGEE. The V segment lost 0 bases and the J segment 5 bases; nucleotides outside the gene matches: 4. CDR3 amino acids: CASSVGGQKNEKLFF. CDR3 nucleotides: TGTGCCAGCAGCGTAGGGGGACAGAAAAATGAAAAACTGTTTTTT. The whole variable domain, remainder taken from reference TRBV9 and TRBJ1-4, is DSGVTQTPKHLITATGQRVTLRCSPRSGDLSVYWYQQSLDQGLQFLIQYYNGEERAKGNILERFSAQQFPDLHSELNLSSLELGDSALYFCASSVGGQKNEKLFFGSGTQLSVL.

The rearrangement joins TRBV7-2 to TRBJ2-1, with 8 bases matching TRBD1. The CDR3 contains 15 residues. CDR1 and CDR2 from the germline V gene are SGHTA and FQGNSA. V lost 5 bases to trimming and J lost 0 bases; unmatched junction nucleotides: 3. The CDR3 nucleotides read TGTGCCAGCAGCGATGACAGGGGCTCCTACAATGAGCAGTTCTTC. Translation: CASSDDRGSYNEQFF.

The chain couples TRBV25-1 to TRBJ1-3; no reliable D call. CDR3 length: 15 residues. Between the trimmed V and J ends, which lost 3 bases and 4 bases, there was a span of 13 bases. Germline loops: CDR1 MGHDK, CDR2 SYGVNS. In nucleotides, the CDR3 is TGTGCCAGCAGTGACGCCGGGAAGGAGGGAAACACCATATATTTT. This encodes CASSDAGKEGNTIYF.

This clone was seen a single time. The rearrangement joins TRBV19 to TRBJ2-4; the match to TRBD1 covers 7 bases. The germline V gene encodes CDR1 LNHDA and CDR2 SQIVND (reference sequence). V lost 5 bases and J lost 5; bases outside the gene matches: 3. CDR3 length: 13 residues. The CDR3 sequence is CASSVGTENIQYF. CDR3 nucleotide sequence: TGTGCCAGTAGTGTCGGGACAGAAAACATTCAGTACTTC. Together with reference TRBV19 and TRBJ2-4, the CDR3 gives the full variable domain: DGGITQSPKYLFRKEGQNVTLSCEQNLNHDAMYWYRQDPGQGLRLIYYSQIVNDFQKGDIAEGYSVSREKKESFPLTVTSAQKNPTAFYLCASSVGTENIQYFGAGTRLSVL.

This clone showed up just a few times. The chain is built from TRBV6-2 or TRBV6-3 and TRBJ1-2; D perhaps matches TRBD1 (6 bases). V lost 2 bases to trimming and J lost 4 bases, with 8 bases between them. The CDR3 loop spans 13 amino acids. Germline CDR1 MNHEY, CDR2 SVGEGT. As DNA, the CDR3 is TGTGCCAGCAGTTACGCGGGGGCCTATGGCTACACCTTC. It specifies CASSYAGAYGYTF.

The chain has TRBV27 and TRBJ1-3; tentative D call: TRBD1 (5 bases). The length of the CDR3 is 16 residues. Trimming stripped 5 bases from V and 0 bases from J, with 14 bases between. CDR1 and CDR2 from the germline V gene are MNHEY and SMNVEV (reference sequence). CDR3 in amino acids: CASSPETAPSGNTIYF. Written as DNA, the CDR3 is TGTGCCAGCAGTCCCGAGACAGCTCCCTCTGGAAACACCATATATTTT.

The V gene is TRBV27, the J gene TRBJ2-1; no firm D call. This CDR3 has 15 residues. Between the trimmed V and J ends, which lost 4 bases and 3 bases, there was a span of 13 bases. From germline, CDR1 is MNHEY and CDR2 SMNVEV (reference sequence). The CDR3: CASSSSTRFYNEQFF. The CDR3 DNA follows: TGTGCCAGCAGTTCCTCGACCAGGTTCTACAATGAGCAGTTCTTC.

This clone was counted between two and nine times. The CDR3 coding sequence is TGTGCCAGCAGCGTACTAGCGGCAAAAGAGACCCAGTACTTC. Translation: CASSVLAAKETQYF. This chain connects TRBV21-1 to TRBJ2-5; the D call TRBD2 from the table was never checked on the DNA. TRBV21-1 is a listed pseudogene. This CDR3 is 14 amino acids long.

The J gene is TRBJ2-1, the V gene TRBV3-1 (or the pseudogene TRBV3-2); D unclear. CDR3 length: 13 residues. CDR1 and CDR2 from the germline V gene are LGHDT and YNNKEL (reference sequence). The V gene lost 0 bases and the J gene lost 6 bases, with 6 bases spanning the gap. The DNA of the CDR3 is TGTGCCAGCAGCCAAGATGAGTTCAATGAGCAGTTCTTC. It codes for CASSQDEFNEQFF.

The gene calls are TRBV3-1 (or the pseudogene TRBV3-2) and TRBJ2-7, with 7 bases that match TRBD1. The CDR3 has 14 residues. J was trimmed by 3 bases and V by 2 bases; bases with no gene match: 4. Germline V gene lookup returns CDR1 LGHDT and CDR2 YNNKEL (reference sequence). The CDR3 DNA follows: TGTGCCAGCAGCCAACTGACAGGGTACTACGAGCAGTACTTC. This sequence encodes CASSQLTGYYEQYF.

V usage is TRBV7-3 and J usage is TRBJ2-7, with a possible D match to TRBD2 (6 bases). Trimming removed 2 bases at V and 3 bases at J, with 8 bases between. Per the germline V gene, CDR1 is SGHTA and CDR2 is FQGTGA. The CDR3 contains 13 residues. CDR3 DNA sequence: TGTGCCAGCAGCTTAGGGACTGGCTACGAGCAGTACTTC. Its translation is CASSLGTGYEQYF. The full variable domain, in which reference TRBV7-3 and TRBJ2-7 provide the parts outside the CDR3, is GAGVSQTPSNKVTEKGKYVELRCDPISGHTALYWYRQSLGQGPEFLIYFQGTGAADDSGLPNDRFFAVRPEGSVSTLKIQRTERGDSAVYLCASSLGTGYEQYFGPGTRLTVT.

The CDR3, as DNA: TGTGCCAGCAGCGCGTCGGATTCGGGACAGATCTATAATTCACCCCTCCACTTT. Amino acid sequence: CASSASDSGQIYNSPLHF. The chain couples TRBV9 to TRBJ1-6; TRBD1 aligns across 7 bases. CDR1 and CDR2 (germline): SGDLS, YYNGEE. Trimming at V came to 3 bases and at J to 3 bases, leaving 12 bases not matched to a gene. CDR3 size: 18 residues.

The rearrangement links TRBV19 to TRBJ2-1; a possible D gene is TRBD2 (5 bases). V lost 1 base, J lost 6 bases, and 13 bases lay in between. From germline, CDR1 is LNHDA and CDR2 SQIVND (reference sequence). The CDR3 consists of 15 residues. CDR3: CASSIVQEASNEQFF. The CDR3 DNA reads as TGTGCCAGTAGTATAGTCCAGGAGGCTAGCAATGAGCAGTTCTTC.